This passage covers 22 T cell receptor beta chains from one sample sequenced in a study of blood T cells in healthy people across ages. A second PCR of roughly 6 to 12 cycles used a sample-barcoded 5' primer and a J-beta primer mix. One entry per CDR3 protein results from TCRdb running MiXCR on the 5' RACE reads. The sample records about 800,000 distinct CDR3 sequences, about half being singletons. The sequenced sample was blood. These receptors all come from an elderly man in good health.

The chain joins TRBV12-3 or TRBV12-4 to TRBJ2-1; D not resolved. V gave up 4 bases and J gave up 7 bases, with 11 bases separating them. The CDR3 has 13 amino acids. DNA of the CDR3: TGTGCCAGCAGTTGTCAAGGCCGGAATGAGCAGTTCTTC. Encoded protein: CASSCQGRNEQFF.

This clonotype was observed a single time. The chain links TRBV6-2 or TRBV6-3 to TRBJ2-3, with 7 bases identical to TRBD2. V lost 5 bases and J lost 4; bases outside the gene matches: 15. Germline V gives CDR1 MNHEY, CDR2 SVGEGT. This CDR3 comprises 17 residues. The CDR3 nucleotides read TGTGCCAGCAGTCCACCCACTATGGCGGGAGTAGCAGATACGCAGTATTTT. Protein: CASSPPTMAGVADTQYF.

CDR3 coding DNA: TGTGCCAGCAGATACCGGCCTCAGGGCTACACCTTC. Translated, it gives CASRYRPQGYTF. V gene TRBV6-2 or TRBV6-3 combines with J gene TRBJ1-2; D is ambiguous. There are 12 residues in the CDR3. V lost 6 bases and J lost 8, with 13 bases in between. Germline loops: CDR1 MNHEY, CDR2 SVGEGT.

This clonotype was counted between two and nine times. This rearrangement joins TRBV3-1 to TRBJ2-1; no reliable D call. This CDR3 region has 15 residues. CDR1 and CDR2 (germline): LGHDT, YNNKEL (reference sequence). Trimming left V 7 bases short and J 0 bases short, with 13 bases between. CDR3: CASTKNGRSYNEQFF. The CDR3 nucleotides read TGTGCCAGCACCAAAAATGGGCGCTCCTACAATGAGCAGTTCTTC.

This clonotype was counted between two and nine times. A clone one base away is much larger, so this may be a read error. The chain has TRBV9 and TRBJ2-1; 7 nucleotides line up with TRBD2. The assigned J gene may be wrong: the sequence end matches TRBJ2-7 better. The CDR3 loop spans 16 amino acids. From germline, CDR1 is SGDLS and CDR2 YYNGEE. CDR3 protein: CASSVRVSGTYNEQYF. The CDR3 DNA reads TGTGCCAGCAGCGTCCGCGTCAGCGGGACCTACAATGAGCAGTACTTC.

The chain uses TRBV6-1 and TRBJ2-5; no reliable D call. CDR3 length: 13 amino acids. Germline-derived CDR1 and CDR2 are MNHNS and SASEGT. V lost 2 bases and J lost 4, with 8 bases in between. The CDR3 region is CASSEIGSETQYF. The DNA of the CDR3 is TGTGCCAGCAGTGAAATTGGGTCAGAGACCCAGTACTTC.

This chain links TRBV27 with TRBJ2-3; D is ambiguous. Trimming took 7 bases from V and 5 from J, leaving 10 bases between them. The CDR3 spans 12 residues. Germline values: CDR1 MNHEY, CDR2 SMNVEV (reference sequence). In DNA form, the CDR3 reads TGTGCCAGCACCCCCTTCCGAGATACGCAGTATTTT. It yields the protein CASTPFRDTQYF.

This chain uses TRBV7-2 with TRBJ2-4, with a tentative D call TRBD2 (5 bases). The assigned J gene may be wrong: the sequence end matches TRBJ2-5 better. The germline CDR1 and CDR2 sequences are SGHTA and FQGNSA. The CDR3 loop spans 14 amino acids. The CDR3 spells CASSLPSSQETQYF. The DNA of the CDR3 is TGTGCCAGCAGTTTACCTAGCAGCCAAGAGACCCAGTACTTC.

For the CDR3, the DNA is TGTGCCAGCAGGCTCTCGATCAGCGGGAGGGGAGAGCAGTACTTC. As protein: CASRLSISGRGEQYF. The chain has TRBV28 and TRBJ2-7, with 10 bases that match TRBD2. V gave up 6 bases and J gave up 7 bases; unmatched junction bases: 12. From germline, CDR1 is MDHEN and CDR2 SYDVKM. The CDR3 covers 15 residues.

This clonotype showed up just a few times. V gene TRBV20-1 combines with J gene TRBJ2-1; unclear D gene. CDR3 length: 14 amino acids. Germline V gene sequence: CDR1 DFQATT, CDR2 SNEGSKA (reference sequence). The V gene lost 2 bases and the J gene lost 2 bases, with 10 bases spanning the gap. In DNA, the CDR3 is TGCAGTGCTAGAAACATTCGTACCTACAATGAGCAGTTCTTC. This encodes CSARNIRTYNEQFF.

This clonotype was observed a few times. This chain uses TRBV20-1 with TRBJ2-7; 9 positions agree with TRBD1. This CDR3 region has 14 residues. J lost 7 bases, V lost 3 bases, and 10 bases had no gene match. Per the germline V gene, CDR1 is DFQATT and CDR2 is SNEGSKA (reference sequence). The CDR3 loop reads CSASAGTGLREQYF. The CDR3 DNA is TGCAGTGCTAGTGCCGGGACAGGGTTGAGGGAGCAGTACTTC.

This rearrangement joins TRBV10-3 to TRBJ2-5, with TRBD2 matching 9 bases. V lost 6 bases, J lost 2 bases, and 4 bases stayed unmatched. Germline lookup yields CDR1 ENHRY and CDR2 SYGVKD. This CDR3 region has 14 residues. The CDR3 DNA sequence: TGTGCCATCAGCCTTAGCGGGGGTCAAGAGACCCAGTACTTC. It translates to CAISLSGGQETQYF.

This clonotype was detected only a few times. The chain recombines TRBV11-2 with TRBJ2-3; 10 positions agree with TRBD2. V lost 5 bases and J lost 6; bases outside the gene matches: 11. CDR1 and CDR2 from the germline V gene are SGHAT and FQNNGV. This CDR3 is 16 amino acids long. CDR3 coding DNA: TGTGCCAGCAGCCCAAACAGCGGGAGGGCCGGGGATACGCAGTATTTT. Its protein product is CASSPNSGRAGDTQYF.

The CDR3 region has the DNA TGTGCCAGCAGCTTAAGCCCCCTTCACGAGCAGTACTTC. As protein: CASSLSPLHEQYF. The genes are TRBV7-2 and TRBJ2-7; D unclear. This CDR3 is 13 amino acids long. Germline V gene lookup returns CDR1 SGHTA and CDR2 FQGNSA. Trimming removed 2 bases from V and 5 bases from J, with 10 bases in between. Full variable domain (missing parts from reference TRBV7-2 and TRBJ2-7): GAGVSQSPSNKVTEKGKDVELRCDPISGHTALYWYRQSLGQGLEFLIYFQGNSAPDKSGLPSDRFSAERTGGSVSTLTIQRTQQEDSAVYLCASSLSPLHEQYFGPGTRLTVT.

This clonotype was seen repeatedly, ten times or more. This chain links TRBV28 with TRBJ2-1, with a weak D call TRBD2 (5 bases). The CDR3 runs 12 residues. Trimming pared 7 bases from V and 3 bases from J, leaving 7 bases between. CDR1 MDHEN and CDR2 SYDVKM come from the germline V gene. The CDR3 spells CASTSFYNEQFF. CDR3 coding DNA: TGTGCCAGCACTAGCTTCTACAATGAGCAGTTCTTC.

The sample holds one count of this clonotype. V is TRBV5-1 and J is TRBJ2-5, with D possibly matching TRBD1 (8 bases). Trimming shortened V by 2 bases and J by 5 bases, and 22 bases separated the two germline ends. CDR1 is SGHRS and CDR2 is YFSETQ in the germline V gene. The CDR3 has 17 amino acids. The CDR3 bases are TGCGCCAGCAGCTTCTTTCCCCCAACACAGGGGGGGGAGACCCAGTACTTC. As protein: CASSFFPPTQGGETQYF.

This rearrangement joins TRBV20-1 to TRBJ2-5; the match to TRBD2 covers 9 bases. The CDR3 is 15 residues long. Germline V gives CDR1 DFQATT, CDR2 SNEGSKA (reference sequence). After removal of 5 bases from V and 11 bases from J, the junction contained 18 bases not matched to a gene. The CDR3 sequence is CSALTPSGNVNEQYF. DNA for the CDR3: TGCAGTGCTCTGACTCCTAGCGGGAATGTCAATGAGCAGTACTTC.

A few counts support this clonotype. This chain links TRBV20-1 with TRBJ2-3, with 11 nucleotides matching TRBD2. The CDR3 is made up of 18 amino acids. The V gene end was trimmed by 0 bases and the J gene end by 5 bases; junction bases not matched to a gene: 13. Per the germline V gene, CDR1 is DFQATT and CDR2 is SNEGSKA (reference sequence). The CDR3 protein is CSARDPRATSGIVDTQYF. The CDR3 coding sequence is TGCAGTGCTAGAGATCCCCGCGCGACTAGCGGGATAGTAGATACGCAGTATTTT.

The V gene is TRBV4-2, the J gene TRBJ1-2; TRBD1 might be the D (5 bases). The CDR3 sequence is 17 residues long. Deletions cut 0 bases from V and 3 bases from J, with 17 bases between. Germline loops: CDR1 LGHNA, CDR2 YNFKEQ. This chain's CDR3 is CASSQDHGAPGYYGYTF. As DNA, the CDR3 is TGTGCCAGCAGCCAAGACCACGGGGCCCCGGGCTACTATGGCTACACCTTC.

There are a few counts of this clonotype. The chain couples TRBV12-3 or TRBV12-4 to TRBJ2-1; 9 bases are a match to TRBD1. The V and J ends lost 7 bases and 5 bases, in that order; junction bases with no gene match: 9. There are 15 residues in the CDR3. The CDR3 sequence is CASNWGQGSNNEQFF. The CDR3 bases are TGTGCCAGCAACTGGGGACAGGGTAGCAACAATGAGCAGTTCTTC.

As to this clonotype: At one end the junction does not follow the germline gene, possibly because of a read error. This chain joins TRBV18 and TRBJ1-2, with D uncertain. Germline V lookup: CDR1 KGHSH, CDR2 LQKENI. The CDR3 contains 12 residues. CDR3 in amino acids: CASSTNDYGHTF. In nucleotides, the CDR3 is TGTGCCAGCTCGACCAATGACTATGGCCACACCTTC.

V gene TRBV7-8 combines with J gene TRBJ2-7; 11 nucleotides align to TRBD2. The J call may be faulty, since TRBJ2-5 better matches the DNA end. The CDR3 has 16 amino acids. Germline V CDR1 and CDR2: SGHVS, FQNEAQ. CDR3 in DNA: TGTGCCAGCAGTTTGGGAACTAGCGGGAGTATGAAGACCCAGTACTTC. This codes for CASSLGTSGSMKTQYF.